One and the same sample provided the 6 T cell receptor beta chains below, sequenced in a study of early T cells in non-severe SARS-CoV-2 infection. TCRdb re-called the 5' RACE reads with MiXCR, one entry per CDR3 protein. This table holds around 25,000 distinct CDR3 sequences, about 5.5% found once. Sequencing used whole blood. All receptors come from an adult who was a healthcare worker with PCR-confirmed SARS-CoV-2 infection or an uninfected control (not recorded which).

This clonotype was detected ten times or more. The rearrangement uses TRBV7-9 and TRBJ2-7; D possibly corresponds to TRBD1 (5 bases). Germline assignment: CDR1 SEHNR and CDR2 FQNEAQ (reference sequence). The length of the CDR3 is 13 residues. V was clipped by 10 bases and J by 4 bases, with 17 bases between them. The CDR3 bases are TGTGCCATCGATAATCCAGGGAAATACGAGCAGTACTTC. Protein product: CAIDNPGKYEQYF.

The V gene is TRBV15, the J gene TRBJ1-5, with 10 positions matching TRBD1. V dropped 4 bases and J dropped 4; count of bases not matched to a gene: 4. CDR1 is LNHNV, CDR2 YYDKDF, per germline (reference sequence). This CDR3 has 15 amino acids. In DNA, the CDR3 is TGTGCCACCAGCACCCTGGACAGGGGGAATCAGCCCCAGCATTTT. This codes for CATSTLDRGNQPQHF. Looking up the rest from reference TRBV15 and TRBJ1-5 gives the full variable domain: DAMVIQNPRYQVTQFGKPVTLSCSQTLNHNVMYWYQQKSSQAPKLLFHYYDKDFNNEADTPDNFQSRRPNTSFCFLDIRSPGLGDTAMYLCATSTLDRGNQPQHFGDGTRLSIL.

Judged by abundance, this clonotype is medium-sized. V and J are TRBV10-3 and TRBJ2-1; D not certain. The V gene's germline CDR1 is ENHRY and CDR2 SYGVKD. The V end was cut by 0 bases, the J end by 13 bases, with 7 bases between. The CDR3 contains 11 residues. The CDR3 region has the DNA TGTGCCATCAGTGAGTCGTGGCTCCAGTTCTTC. It is translated as CAISESWLQFF.

This clonotype has just a few counts. This chain uses TRBV2 with TRBJ1-1, with D hard to call. Germline V gene sequence: CDR1 SNHLY, CDR2 FYNNEI. V lost 4 bases, J lost 3 bases, and 9 bases lay in between. The CDR3 is made up of 13 amino acids. The CDR3 coding sequence is TGTGCCAGCAGTGCGGGAGAGTACACTGAAGCTTTCTTT. This codes for CASSAGEYTEAFF.

The CDR3 loop is CAITGGVGEKLFF. DNA for the CDR3: TGTGCCATTACAGGGGGAGTAGGCGAAAAACTGTTTTTT. This chain connects TRBV28 to TRBJ1-4, with 8 bases that match TRBD1. V shed 10 bases and J 8 bases; nucleotides not matched to a gene: 9. The CDR3 spans 13 residues. The germline CDR1 and CDR2 sequences are MDHEN and SYDVKM.

This clonotype was counted ten times or more. J is TRBJ1-2 and V is TRBV2; D gene uncertain. The CDR3 has 14 residues. V was clipped by 6 bases and J by 2 bases, with 13 bases between them. The germline V gene encodes CDR1 SNHLY and CDR2 FYNNEI. CDR3 bases: TGTGCCAGCAGGAATCGGGTCCTCAACTATGGCTACACCTTC. It is translated as CASRNRVLNYGYTF.